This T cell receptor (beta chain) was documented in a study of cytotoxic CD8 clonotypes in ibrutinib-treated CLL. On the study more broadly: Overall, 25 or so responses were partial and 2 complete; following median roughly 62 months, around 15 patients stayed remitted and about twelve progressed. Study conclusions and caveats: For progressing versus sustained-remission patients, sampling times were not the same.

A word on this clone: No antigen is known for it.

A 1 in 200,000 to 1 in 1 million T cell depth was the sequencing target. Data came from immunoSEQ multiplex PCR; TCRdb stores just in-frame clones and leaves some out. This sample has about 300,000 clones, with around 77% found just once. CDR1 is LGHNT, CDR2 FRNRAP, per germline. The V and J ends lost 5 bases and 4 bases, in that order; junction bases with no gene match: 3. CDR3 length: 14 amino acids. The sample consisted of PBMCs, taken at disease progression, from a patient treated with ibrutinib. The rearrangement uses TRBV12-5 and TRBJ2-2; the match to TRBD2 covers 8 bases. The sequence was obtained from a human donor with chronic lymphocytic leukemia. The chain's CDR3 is CASGISGSTGELFF. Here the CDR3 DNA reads TGTGCTAGTGGTATAAGCGGGAGCACCGGGGAGCTGTTTTTT.